Sequencing of this T cell receptor beta chain was carried out in a study of cytomegalovirus exposure and HLA in healthy donors. The germline V and J ends were trimmed by 0 bases and 8 bases, with 19 bases remaining between them. CDR1 and CDR2 (germline): GTSNPN, SVGIG (reference sequence). This CDR3 has 16 residues. Libraries were prepared by immunoSEQ multiplex PCR; TCRdb keeps only in-frame clonotypes and omits some of them. Among around 49,000 clones listed, approximately 93% were seen once. This clonotype was obtained from a woman between 18 and 29 years old in good health and CMV-seropositive. The sequenced sample consisted of PBMCs. The rearrangement links TRBV30 to TRBJ1-4, with D possibly TRBD1 on 5 matching bases. CDR3 sequence reads: CAWSVPHDGRGEKLFF. In nucleotides, the CDR3 is TGTGCCTGGAGTGTCCCCCACGACGGAAGGGGAGAAAAACTGTTTTTT.